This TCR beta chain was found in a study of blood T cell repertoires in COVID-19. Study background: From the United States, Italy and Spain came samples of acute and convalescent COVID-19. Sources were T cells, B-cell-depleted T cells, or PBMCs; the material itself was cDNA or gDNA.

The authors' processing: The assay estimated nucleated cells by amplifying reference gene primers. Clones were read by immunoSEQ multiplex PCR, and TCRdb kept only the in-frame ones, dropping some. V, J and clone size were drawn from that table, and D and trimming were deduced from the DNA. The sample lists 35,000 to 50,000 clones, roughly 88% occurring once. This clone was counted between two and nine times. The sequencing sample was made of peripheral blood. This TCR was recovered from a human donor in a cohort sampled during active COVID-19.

The CDR3 protein is CASSYGSRGEQYF. The CDR3 nucleotides read TGTGCCAGCAGTTACGGTTCTCGCGGAGAGCAGTACTTC. This rearrangement joins TRBV6-5 to TRBJ2-7; D call uncertain. This CDR3 spans 13 amino acids. Germline loops: CDR1 MNHEY, CDR2 SVGAGI. The V gene lost 2 bases and the J gene lost 7 bases, with 12 bases spanning the gap.